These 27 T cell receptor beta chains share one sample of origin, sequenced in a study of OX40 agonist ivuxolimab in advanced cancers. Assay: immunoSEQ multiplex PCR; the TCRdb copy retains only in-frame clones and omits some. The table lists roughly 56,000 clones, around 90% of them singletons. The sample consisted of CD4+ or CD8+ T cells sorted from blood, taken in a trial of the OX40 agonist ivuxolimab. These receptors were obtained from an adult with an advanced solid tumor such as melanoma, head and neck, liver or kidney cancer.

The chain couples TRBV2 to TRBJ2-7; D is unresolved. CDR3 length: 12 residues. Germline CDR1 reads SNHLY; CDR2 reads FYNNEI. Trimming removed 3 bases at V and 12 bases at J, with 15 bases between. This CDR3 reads CASSESQSDRYF. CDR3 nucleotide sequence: TGTGCCAGCAGTGAGTCTCAGTCAGATCGGTACTTC.

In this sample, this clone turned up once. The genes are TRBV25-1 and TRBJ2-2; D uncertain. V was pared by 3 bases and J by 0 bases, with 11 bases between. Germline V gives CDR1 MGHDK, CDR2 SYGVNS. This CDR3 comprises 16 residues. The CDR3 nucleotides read TGTGCCAGCAGTGACTACAGCCTCGCGAACACCGGGGAGCTGTTTTTT. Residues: CASSDYSLANTGELFF.

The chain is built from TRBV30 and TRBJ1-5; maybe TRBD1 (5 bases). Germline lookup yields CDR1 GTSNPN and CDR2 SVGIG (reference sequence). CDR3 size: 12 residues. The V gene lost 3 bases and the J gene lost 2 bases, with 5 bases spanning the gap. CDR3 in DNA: TGTGCCTGGAGACAGGGCAATCAGCCCCAGCATTTT. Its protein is CAWRQGNQPQHF.

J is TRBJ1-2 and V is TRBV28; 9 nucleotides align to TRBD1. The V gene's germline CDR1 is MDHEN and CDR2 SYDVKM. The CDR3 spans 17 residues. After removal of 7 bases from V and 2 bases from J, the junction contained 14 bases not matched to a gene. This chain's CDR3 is CASKGRDREGSNYGYTF. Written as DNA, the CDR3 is TGTGCCAGCAAGGGGCGGGACAGGGAAGGTTCGAACTATGGCTACACCTTC.

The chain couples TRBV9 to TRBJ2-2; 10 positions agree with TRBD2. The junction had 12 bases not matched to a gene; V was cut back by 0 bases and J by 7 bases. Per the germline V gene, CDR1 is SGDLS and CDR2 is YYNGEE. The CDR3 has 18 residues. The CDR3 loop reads CASSVVDSGRWGHGELFF. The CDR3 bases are TGTGCCAGCAGCGTAGTTGATAGCGGGAGGTGGGGGCACGGGGAGCTGTTTTTT.

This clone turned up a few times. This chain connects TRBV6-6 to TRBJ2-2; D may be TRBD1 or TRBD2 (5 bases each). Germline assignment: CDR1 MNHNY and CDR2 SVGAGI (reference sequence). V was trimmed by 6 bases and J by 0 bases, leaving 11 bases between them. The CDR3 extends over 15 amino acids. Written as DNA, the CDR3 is TGTGCCAGCAGACCGGGACGGACGAACACCGGGGAGCTGTTTTTT. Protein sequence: CASRPGRTNTGELFF.

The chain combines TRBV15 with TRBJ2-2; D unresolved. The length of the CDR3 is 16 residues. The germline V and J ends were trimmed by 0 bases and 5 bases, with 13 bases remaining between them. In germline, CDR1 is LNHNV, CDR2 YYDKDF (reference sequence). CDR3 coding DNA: TGTGCCACCAGCAGAGATGTGAGCATATCTACCGGGGAGCTGTTTTTT. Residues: CATSRDVSISTGELFF.

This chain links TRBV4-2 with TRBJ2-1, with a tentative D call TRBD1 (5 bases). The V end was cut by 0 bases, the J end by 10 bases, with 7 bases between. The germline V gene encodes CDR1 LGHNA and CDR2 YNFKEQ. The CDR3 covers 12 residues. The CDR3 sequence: CASSQDNREQFF. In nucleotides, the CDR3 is TGTGCCAGCAGCCAAGATAACAGGGAGCAGTTCTTC.

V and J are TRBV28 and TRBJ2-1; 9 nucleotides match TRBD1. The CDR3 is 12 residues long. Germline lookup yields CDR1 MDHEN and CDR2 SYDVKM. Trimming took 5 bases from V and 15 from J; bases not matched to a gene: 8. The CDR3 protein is CASSVLQGAGFF. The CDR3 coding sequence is TGTGCCAGCAGTGTCTTACAGGGGGCGGGGTTCTTC.

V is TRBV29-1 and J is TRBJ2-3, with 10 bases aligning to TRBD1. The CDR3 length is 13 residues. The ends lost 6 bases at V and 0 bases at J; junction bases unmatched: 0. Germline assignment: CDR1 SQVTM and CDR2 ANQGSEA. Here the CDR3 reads CSVGQGSTDTQYF. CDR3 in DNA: TGCAGCGTGGGACAGGGGAGCACAGATACGCAGTATTTT.

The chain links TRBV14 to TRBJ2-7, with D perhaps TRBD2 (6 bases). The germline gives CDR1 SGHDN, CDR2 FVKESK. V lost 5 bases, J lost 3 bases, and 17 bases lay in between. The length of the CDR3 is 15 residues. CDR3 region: CASSGLSAGRYEQYF. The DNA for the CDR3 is TGTGCCAGCAGCGGTTTATCAGCGGGCCGCTACGAGCAGTACTTC.

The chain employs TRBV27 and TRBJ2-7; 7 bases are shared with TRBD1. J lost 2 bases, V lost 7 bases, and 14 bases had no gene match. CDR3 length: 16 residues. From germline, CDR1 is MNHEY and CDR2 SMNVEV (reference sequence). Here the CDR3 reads CASITPSTGDTYEQYF. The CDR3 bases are TGTGCCAGCATCACTCCCTCCACAGGGGATACCTACGAGCAGTACTTC.

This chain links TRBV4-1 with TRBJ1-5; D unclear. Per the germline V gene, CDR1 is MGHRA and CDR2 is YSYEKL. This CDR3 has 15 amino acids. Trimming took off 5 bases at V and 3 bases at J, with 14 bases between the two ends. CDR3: CASSEPGRNNQPQHF. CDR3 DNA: TGCGCCAGCAGCGAACCAGGACGGAACAATCAGCCCCAGCATTTT.

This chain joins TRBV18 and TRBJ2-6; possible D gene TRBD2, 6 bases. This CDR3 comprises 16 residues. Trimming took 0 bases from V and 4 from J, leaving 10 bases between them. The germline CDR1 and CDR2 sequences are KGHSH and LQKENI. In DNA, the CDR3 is TGTGCCAGCTCACCACCCGGGGGATCCGGGGCCAACGTCCTGACTTTC. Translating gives CASSPPGGSGANVLTF.

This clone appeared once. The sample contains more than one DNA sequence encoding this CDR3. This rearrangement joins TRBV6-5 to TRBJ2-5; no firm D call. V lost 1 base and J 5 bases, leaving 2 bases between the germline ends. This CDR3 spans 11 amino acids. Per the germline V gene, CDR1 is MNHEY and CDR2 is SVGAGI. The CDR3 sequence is CASSYLETQYF. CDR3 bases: TGTGCCAGCAGTTACTTGGAGACCCAGTACTTC.

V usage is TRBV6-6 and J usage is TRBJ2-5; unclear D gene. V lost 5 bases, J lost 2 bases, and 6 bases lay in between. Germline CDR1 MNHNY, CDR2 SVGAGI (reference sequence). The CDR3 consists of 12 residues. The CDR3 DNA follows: TGTGCCAGCAGTCCAACGCAAGAGACCCAGTACTTC. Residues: CASSPTQETQYF.

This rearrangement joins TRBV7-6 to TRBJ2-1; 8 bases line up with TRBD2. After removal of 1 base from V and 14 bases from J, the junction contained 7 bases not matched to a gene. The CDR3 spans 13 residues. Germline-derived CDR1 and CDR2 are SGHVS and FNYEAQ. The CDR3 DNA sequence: TGTGCCAGCAGCTTAGAAACTAGCGGCCATAAGTTCTTC. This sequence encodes CASSLETSGHKFF.

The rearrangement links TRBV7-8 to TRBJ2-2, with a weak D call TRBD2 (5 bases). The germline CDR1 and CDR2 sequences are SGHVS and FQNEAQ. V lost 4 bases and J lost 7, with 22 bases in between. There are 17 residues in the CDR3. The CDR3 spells CASSSPKRAGWSGELFF. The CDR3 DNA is TGTGCCAGCAGCTCCCCCAAGAGGGCGGGCTGGAGCGGGGAGCTGTTTTTT.

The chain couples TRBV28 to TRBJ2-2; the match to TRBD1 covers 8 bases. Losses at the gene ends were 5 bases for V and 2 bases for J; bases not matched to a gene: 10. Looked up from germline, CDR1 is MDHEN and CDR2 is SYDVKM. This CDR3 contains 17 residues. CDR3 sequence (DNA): TGTGCCAGCAGTACAACAATAGACAGGGGAAACACCGGGGAGCTGTTTTTT. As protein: CASSTTIDRGNTGELFF.

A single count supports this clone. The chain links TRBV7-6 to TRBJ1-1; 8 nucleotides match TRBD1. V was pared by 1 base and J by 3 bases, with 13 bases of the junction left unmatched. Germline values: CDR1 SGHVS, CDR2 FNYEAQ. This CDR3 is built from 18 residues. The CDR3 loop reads CASSLVVLGQGRDTEAFF. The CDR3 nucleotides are TGTGCCAGCAGCTTAGTAGTTCTCGGACAGGGACGGGACACTGAAGCTTTCTTT.

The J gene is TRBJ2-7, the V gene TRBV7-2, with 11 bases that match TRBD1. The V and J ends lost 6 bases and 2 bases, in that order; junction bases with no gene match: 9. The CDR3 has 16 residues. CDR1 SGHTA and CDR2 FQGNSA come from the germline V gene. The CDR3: CASRGPGTGGPYEQYF. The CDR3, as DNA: TGTGCCAGCAGAGGCCCCGGGACAGGGGGTCCCTACGAGCAGTACTTC. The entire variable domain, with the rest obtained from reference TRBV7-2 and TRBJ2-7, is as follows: GAGVSQSPSNKVTEKGKDVELRCDPISGHTALYWYRQSLGQGLEFLIYFQGNSAPDKSGLPSDRFSAERTGGSVSTLTIQRTQQEDSAVYLCASRGPGTGGPYEQYFGPGTRLTVT.

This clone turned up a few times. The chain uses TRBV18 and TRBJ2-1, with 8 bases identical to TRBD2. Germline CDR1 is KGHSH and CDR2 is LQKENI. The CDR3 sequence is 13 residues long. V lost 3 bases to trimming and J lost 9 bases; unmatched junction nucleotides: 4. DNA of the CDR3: TGTGCCAGCTCACCCCAGCGGGAGTTTGAGCAGTTCTTC. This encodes CASSPQREFEQFF.

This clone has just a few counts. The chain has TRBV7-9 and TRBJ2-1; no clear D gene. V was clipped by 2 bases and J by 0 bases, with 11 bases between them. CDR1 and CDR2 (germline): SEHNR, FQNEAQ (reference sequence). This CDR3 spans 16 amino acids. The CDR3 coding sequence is TGTGCCAGCAGCTTACTGGGGTCCCGCTCCTACAATGAGCAGTTCTTC. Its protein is CASSLLGSRSYNEQFF.

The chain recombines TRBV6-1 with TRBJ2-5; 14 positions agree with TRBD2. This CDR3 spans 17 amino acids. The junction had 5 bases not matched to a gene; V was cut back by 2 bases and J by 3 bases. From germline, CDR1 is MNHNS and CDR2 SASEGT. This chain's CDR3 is CASSEQGLAGVKETQYF. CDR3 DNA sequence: TGTGCCAGCAGTGAACAGGGACTAGCGGGAGTTAAAGAGACCCAGTACTTC.

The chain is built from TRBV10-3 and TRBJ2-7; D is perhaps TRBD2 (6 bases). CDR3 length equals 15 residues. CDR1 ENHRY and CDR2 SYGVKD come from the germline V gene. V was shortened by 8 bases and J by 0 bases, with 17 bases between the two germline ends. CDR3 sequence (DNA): TGTGCCATCGGCTCGCGGGGCGCGACCTCCTACGAGCAGTACTTC. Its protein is CAIGSRGATSYEQYF.

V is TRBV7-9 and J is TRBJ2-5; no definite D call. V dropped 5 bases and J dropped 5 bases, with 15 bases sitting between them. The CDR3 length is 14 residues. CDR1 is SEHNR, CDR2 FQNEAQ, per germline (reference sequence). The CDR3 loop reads CASSPIGVRETQYF. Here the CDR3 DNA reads TGTGCCAGCAGCCCCATTGGGGTCCGGGAGACCCAGTACTTC. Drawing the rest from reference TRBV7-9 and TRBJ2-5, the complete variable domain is DTGVSQNPRHKITKRGQNVTFRCDPISEHNRLYWYRQTLGQGPEFLTYFQNEAQLEKSRLLSDRFSAERPKGSFSTLEIQRTEQGDSAMYLCASSPIGVRETQYFGPGTRLLVL.

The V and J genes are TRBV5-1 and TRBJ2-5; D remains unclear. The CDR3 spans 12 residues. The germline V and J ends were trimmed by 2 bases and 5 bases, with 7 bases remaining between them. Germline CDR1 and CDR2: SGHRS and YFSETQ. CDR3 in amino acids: CASSFGDETQYF. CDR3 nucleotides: TGCGCCAGCAGCTTTGGTGATGAGACCCAGTACTTC.